This entry concerns a single T cell receptor (beta chain). Its antigen is undetermined. This sample is part of a study of graft-versus-host responses after intestinal transplantation. Study overall: Those transplanted obtained multivisceral, liver-intestinal, or isolated intestinal grafts. Every recipient underwent anti-thymocyte globulin induction, then tacrolimus and steroids for 3 to 4 years. Overall study findings and caveats: In recipient marrow, GvH clones were found, and some appeared first in ileum or blood.

This table comes from immunoSEQ multiplex PCR, and its TCRdb copy is limited to in-frame clones, with some not included. The sample lists tens of thousands of clones; almost 90% were seen once. Losses at the gene ends were 2 bases for V and 2 bases for J; bases not matched to a gene: 5. CDR1 is SGHDT and CDR2 is YYEEEE in the germline V gene. The CDR3 contains 15 residues. The source is a human donor who received an intestinal transplant. This chain uses TRBV5-6 with TRBJ2-3; 7 nucleotides match TRBD2. The sample was unstimulated CD4+ T cells sorted from spleen or lymph node cells, taken before intestinal transplant. CDR3 coding DNA: TGTGCCAGCAGCTTTGGGGGGGAGCTCACAGATACGCAGTATTTT. Residues: CASSFGGELTDTQYF.